This T cell receptor beta chain derives from a study of blood T cell repertoires in COVID-19. Turning to the study itself: In each case, the material was cDNA or gDNA derived from T cells, B-cell-depleted T cells, or PBMCs.

The CDR3 extends over 17 amino acids. V was shortened by 0 bases and J by 1 base, with 16 bases between the two germline ends. The germline CDR1 and CDR2 sequences are LNHNV and YYDKDF (reference sequence). Only in-frame clones appear in the TCRdb table, and some are missing; sequencing was by immunoSEQ multiplex PCR. Among under 250,000 clones, about 90% were seen once, and the ten largest hold 1.2% to 1.5%. The table lists this clone with a few counts. This receptor was taken from a man older than 75 with acute or convalescent COVID-19. The rearrangement uses TRBV15 and TRBJ2-7; possibly TRBD2 for D (5 bases). Specimen: peripheral blood. The CDR3 loop is CATSRDRKAGGSYEQYF. The CDR3, as DNA: TGTGCCACCAGCAGAGATAGAAAGGCCGGAGGATCCTACGAGCAGTACTTC.